The next 8 T cell receptor beta chains were all read from a single sample in a study of shared clonotypes between healthy human individuals. The method was immunoSEQ multiplex PCR; TCRdb's version includes in-frame clones alone and lacks a portion of them. The sample consists of millions of clones, about 92% of them appearing once. The sequencing input was naive CD4+ T cells sorted from blood. Indicated subset: CD45RA+ positively selected. The receptor source for this set is a man aged 18 to 35 in good health.

The rearrangement joins TRBV14 to TRBJ2-3; TRBD2 matches 7 bases. The CDR3 runs to 14 residues. Germline CDR1 and CDR2: SGHDN and FVKESK. Trimming cost V 4 bases and J 3 bases; bases outside gene matches: 4. The CDR3, as DNA: TGTGCCAGCAGCCTTGCGGGAGTAACAGATACGCAGTATTTT. Translating gives CASSLAGVTDTQYF. The full variable domain, its missing parts supplied by reference TRBV14 and TRBJ2-3, is EAGVTQFPSHSVIEKGQTVTLRCDPISGHDNLYWYRRVMGKEIKFLLHFVKESKQDESGMPNNRFLAERTGGTYSTLKVQPAELEDSGVYFCASSLAGVTDTQYFGPGTRLTVL.

About this clone: Other DNA sequences in the sample encode the same CDR3. The rearrangement joins TRBV10-3 to TRBJ2-3; D not resolved. The CDR3 loop spans 13 amino acids. CDR1 and CDR2 from the germline V gene are ENHRY and SYGVKD. The V end was cut by 0 bases, the J end by 4 bases, with 5 bases between. This chain's CDR3 is CAISESTPDTQYF. Written as DNA, the CDR3 is TGTGCCATCAGTGAGTCTACCCCAGATACGCAGTATTTT.

The chain uses TRBV4-1 and TRBJ2-7; no reliable D call. This CDR3 has 14 residues. Trimming shortened V by 4 bases and J by 4 bases, and 14 bases separated the two germline ends. The V gene's germline CDR1 is MGHRA and CDR2 YSYEKL. Here the CDR3 DNA reads TGCGCCAGCAGCCCAACCGGAATGGAATACGAGCAGTACTTC. This sequence encodes CASSPTGMEYEQYF.

The V and J genes are TRBV6-1 and TRBJ2-5, with D possibly being TRBD2 (6 bases). Germline V gives CDR1 MNHNS, CDR2 SASEGT. The germline V and J ends were trimmed by 4 bases and 3 bases, with 9 bases remaining between them. CDR3 length: 13 amino acids. The CDR3 loop is CASSGEVKETQYF. In DNA, the CDR3 is TGTGCCAGCAGTGGGGAGGTAAAAGAGACCCAGTACTTC.

This chain uses TRBV11-1 with TRBJ2-5; 9 nucleotides align to TRBD1. Germline V gives CDR1 SGHAT, CDR2 FQDESV (reference sequence). Trimming at V came to 4 bases and at J to 5 bases, leaving 8 bases not matched to a gene. The CDR3 has 15 residues. This chain's CDR3 is CASSSPRDRDETQYF. The CDR3 nucleotides are TGTGCCAGCAGCTCTCCCCGGGACAGGGATGAGACCCAGTACTTC.

The V gene is TRBV11-2, the J gene TRBJ1-1; 9 nucleotides line up with TRBD1. Per the germline V gene, CDR1 is SGHAT and CDR2 is FQNNGV. The CDR3 length is 15 residues. V lost 5 bases, J lost 4 bases, and 8 bases stayed unmatched. In DNA, the CDR3 is TGTGCCAGCAGCACCTACAGGGGGCTGGGCACTGAAGCTTTCTTT. Translated: CASSTYRGLGTEAFF.

CDR3 sequence reads: CASSDWTGDGYTF. The CDR3 DNA sequence: TGTGCCAGCAGTGATTGGACAGGGGATGGCTACACCTTC. V gene TRBV2 combines with J gene TRBJ1-2; TRBD1 agrees at 9 bases. Germline V gene sequence: CDR1 SNHLY, CDR2 FYNNEI. The V segment lost 3 bases and the J segment 6 bases; nucleotides outside the gene matches: 2. CDR3 length: 13 amino acids.

The chain combines TRBV10-3 with TRBJ2-1; 8 nucleotides agree with TRBD1. Trimming at V came to 5 bases and at J to 5 bases, leaving 11 bases not matched to a gene. The CDR3 length is 16 residues. CDR1 is ENHRY, CDR2 SYGVKD, per germline. In DNA, the CDR3 is TGTGCCATCAGTCCTCAACAGGGGGGTGGAAACAATGAGCAGTTCTTC. Amino acid sequence: CAISPQQGGGNNEQFF.